The 32 T cell receptor beta chains presented below share a single source sample, sequenced in a study of preoperative IRX-2 immunotherapy in early breast cancer. Repertoires were generated with immunoSEQ multiplex PCR, while TCRdb's copy carries only in-frame clones and drops some. The sample contains 40,000 to 50,000 clones, 70% to 85% of which appear only once. Treatment reported: preoperative locoregional IRX-2 cytokine immunotherapy. The specimen was tumor tissue, collected after IRX-2 immunotherapy. These receptors came from a human donor with breast cancer.

This clone has more than one count but fewer than ten. The genes are TRBV11-3 and TRBJ1-4; D unclear. The germline gives CDR1 SGHNT, CDR2 YENEEA. V shed 2 bases and J shed 2 bases, with 15 bases lying between them. The CDR3 runs to 17 residues. CDR3 amino acids: CASSLYQGLGTNEKLFF. In nucleotides, the CDR3 is TGTGCCAGCAGCTTATATCAAGGCCTGGGTACTAATGAAAAACTGTTTTTT.

J is TRBJ2-3 and V is TRBV12-5; D is unresolved. Trimming shortened V by 1 base and J by 1 base, and 9 bases separated the two germline ends. CDR3 size: 15 residues. Germline-derived CDR1 and CDR2 are LGHNT and FRNRAP. This CDR3 is CASGLADGRTDTQYF. The CDR3 DNA reads as TGTGCTAGTGGTTTGGCGGACGGACGCACAGATACGCAGTATTTT.

The chain has TRBV6-8 and TRBJ2-7; no firm D call. Germline CDR1 and CDR2: MNHGY and SAAAGT. The CDR3 is 13 residues long. Trimming removed 0 bases at V and 4 bases at J, with 7 bases between. The CDR3 nucleotides read TGTGCCAGCAGTTACTCCGGGCAGTACGAGCAGTACTTC. Translation: CASSYSGQYEQYF.

This chain links TRBV2 with TRBJ1-2, with D possibly TRBD1 on 6 matching bases. V was cut by 6 bases and J by 3 bases, with 17 bases left in between. Per the germline V gene, CDR1 is SNHLY and CDR2 is FYNNEI. The CDR3 runs 15 residues. The CDR3 nucleotides are TGTGCCAGCAGGGGACTACAGGGCCTTGACTATGGCTACACCTTC. This sequence encodes CASRGLQGLDYGYTF.

The chain carries TRBV6-1 and TRBJ2-3; no reliable D call. Trimming removed 1 base from V and 4 bases from J, with 15 bases in between. Germline lookup yields CDR1 MNHNS and CDR2 SASEGT. There are 16 residues in the CDR3. CDR3 protein: CASSEVSGLGSDTQYF. DNA for the CDR3: TGTGCCAGCAGTGAAGTGTCCGGTCTTGGCTCAGATACGCAGTATTTT.

The gene calls are TRBV12-5 and TRBJ2-1; 8 bases agree with TRBD1. Unmatched junction bases numbered 3, after V lost 1 base and J lost 4 bases. CDR3 length: 15 amino acids. CDR1 and CDR2 from the germline V gene are LGHNT and FRNRAP. The CDR3, as DNA: TGTGCTAGTGGTTTGGGGCAGGGGGCGTACAATGAGCAGTTCTTC. The encoded protein is CASGLGQGAYNEQFF.

This sequence joins TRBV6-8 and TRBJ2-1; 10 bases are shared with TRBD2. This CDR3 comprises 15 residues. V lost 9 bases, J lost 5 bases, and 10 bases stayed unmatched. Per the germline V gene, CDR1 is MNHGY and CDR2 is SAAAGT. The chain's CDR3 is CASRKAGGPHNEQFF. CDR3 coding DNA: TGTGCCAGTCGCAAAGCGGGAGGGCCACACAATGAGCAGTTCTTC.

The chain couples TRBV19 to TRBJ2-7; D possibly corresponds to TRBD1 (5 bases). The V end lost 5 bases, the J end lost 3 bases, and 11 bases lay between the germline ends. Germline-derived CDR1 and CDR2 are LNHDA and SQIVND (reference sequence). This CDR3 has 13 amino acids. CDR3 region: CASSFQGYYEQYF. The CDR3 DNA follows: TGTGCCAGTAGTTTTCAGGGTTACTACGAGCAGTACTTC.

The CDR3 DNA is TGTGCCAGCAGTCGCGACGGCAATCAGCCCCAGCATTTT. This translates into CASSRDGNQPQHF. The V call is TRBV9, the J call TRBJ1-5; D ambiguous. CDR1 is SGDLS and CDR2 is YYNGEE in the germline V gene. This CDR3 has 13 amino acids. Trimming pared 5 bases from V and 2 bases from J, leaving 8 bases between.

The chain recombines TRBV6-8 with TRBJ2-3, with 8 positions matching TRBD2. Germline V gives CDR1 MNHGY, CDR2 SAAAGT. The CDR3 is 14 residues long. The ends lost 5 bases at V and 2 bases at J; junction bases unmatched: 3. The CDR3 sequence is CASSLAGFTDTQYF. CDR3 bases: TGTGCCAGCAGTCTAGCGGGCTTCACAGATACGCAGTATTTT.

The chain carries TRBV5-1 and TRBJ2-5, with D possibly TRBD1 on 5 matching bases. Between the trimmed V and J ends, which lost 4 bases and 2 bases, there was a span of 12 bases. Germline CDR1 SGHRS, CDR2 YFSETQ. CDR3 size: 14 residues. The CDR3 bases are TGCGCCAGCAGCGTGGACACCTTACAAGAGACCCAGTACTTC. Translated: CASSVDTLQETQYF.

The rearrangement joins TRBV30 to TRBJ2-7; D gene uncertain. The CDR3 is 11 residues long. V gave up 4 bases and J gave up 3 bases, with 7 bases separating them. Germline assignment: CDR1 GTSNPN and CDR2 SVGIG (reference sequence). In nucleotides, the CDR3 is TGTGCCTGGAAGAACGGCTACGAGCAGTACTTC. This sequence encodes CAWKNGYEQYF.

The chain recombines TRBV12-5 with TRBJ2-1; TRBD2 matches 14 bases. J gave up 16 bases and V 7 bases, and 9 bases lay outside the gene matches. The CDR3 consists of 13 residues. Germline values: CDR1 LGHNT, CDR2 FRNRAP. The CDR3 DNA sequence: TGTGCTAGTGACCGGACTAGCGGGGGGCAGGGCTTCTTC. Protein: CASDRTSGGQGFF.

CDR3 in DNA: TGCGCCAGCAGCTTGGCGGCCCAACTAGCTCGGGAGACCCAGTACTTC. This codes for CASSLAAQLARETQYF. The rearrangement joins TRBV5-1 to TRBJ2-5; D perhaps matches TRBD2 (6 bases). The CDR3 covers 16 residues. With 0 bases removed from V and 5 bases from J, the gap between germline ends came to 17 bases. Germline values: CDR1 SGHRS, CDR2 YFSETQ.

The rearrangement links TRBV25-1 to TRBJ1-1, with D maybe TRBD1 (6 bases). V was pared by 5 bases and J by 1 base, with 8 bases between. CDR1 and CDR2 from the germline V gene are MGHDK and SYGVNS. The CDR3 runs to 13 residues. This CDR3 is CASSLQGNTEAFF. For the CDR3, the DNA is TGTGCCAGCAGTTTACAGGGGAACACTGAAGCTTTCTTT. The full variable domain, with the rest looked up from reference TRBV25-1 and TRBJ1-1, is EADIYQTPRYLVIGTGKKITLECSQTMGHDKMYWYQQDPGMELHLIHYSYGVNSTEKGDLSSESTVSRIRTEHFPLTLESARPSHTSQYLCASSLQGNTEAFFGQGTRLTVV.

The rearrangement links TRBV29-1 to TRBJ2-2; D gene uncertain. Germline lookup yields CDR1 SQVTM and CDR2 ANQGSEA. This CDR3 is 12 amino acids long. Trimming took 8 bases from V and 6 from J, leaving 13 bases between them. CDR3 nucleotide sequence: TGCAGCCATTCCGACGGTCCCGGGGAGCTGTTTTTT. This translates into CSHSDGPGELFF.

The table lists this clone with a few counts. CDR3 region: CASSSGRTASNEKLFF. The CDR3 coding sequence is TGTGCCAGTAGTTCGGGTCGGACAGCCTCTAATGAAAAACTGTTTTTT. The gene calls are TRBV19 and TRBJ1-4, with TRBD1 as a possible D gene (6 bases). CDR1 is LNHDA and CDR2 is SQIVND in the germline V gene (reference sequence). The CDR3 runs to 16 residues. Trimming shortened V by 5 bases and J by 3 bases, and 16 bases separated the two germline ends.

This chain connects TRBV7-5 to TRBJ2-1; the D segment call TRBD2 is taken from the table without a DNA check. TRBV7-5 is assigned pseudogene status. This CDR3 region has 16 residues. CDR3 sequence reads: CASSWGGSGAYNEQFF. CDR3 DNA sequence: TGTGCCAGCAGCTGGGGGGGTAGCGGCGCCTACAATGAGCAGTTCTTC.

This sequence joins TRBV11-3 and TRBJ2-7; the match to TRBD1 covers 9 bases. V dropped 5 bases and J dropped 3; count of bases not matched to a gene: 5. In germline, CDR1 is SGHNT, CDR2 YENEEA. CDR3 length: 14 residues. The DNA for the CDR3 is TGTGCCAGCAGCACCCCGGGACAGGGCTACGAGCAGTACTTC. Encoded protein: CASSTPGQGYEQYF. Looking up the rest from reference TRBV11-3 and TRBJ2-7 gives the full variable domain: EAGVVQSPRYKIIEKKQPVAFWCNPISGHNTLYWYLQNLGQGPELLIRYENEEAVDDSQLPKDRFSAERLKGVDSTLKIQPAELGDSAVYLCASSTPGQGYEQYFGPGTRLTVT.

The chain combines TRBV14 with TRBJ1-2; 9 nucleotides line up with TRBD1. This CDR3 has 14 residues. V was pared by 3 bases and J by 8 bases, with 7 bases of the junction left unmatched. The germline gives CDR1 SGHDN, CDR2 FVKESK. The CDR3 sequence: CASSQVTGGSGYTF. CDR3 in DNA: TGTGCCAGCAGCCAGGTGACAGGGGGTTCCGGCTACACCTTC.

The chain has TRBV28 and TRBJ2-1; 10 nucleotides agree with TRBD2. The CDR3 has 15 amino acids. Trimming cost V 7 bases and J 10 bases; bases outside gene matches: 13. CDR1 is MDHEN, CDR2 SYDVKM, per germline. Here the CDR3 DNA reads TGTGCCAGCAACCCCCTGGCTAGCGGGAGCGGCGAGCAGTTCTTC. Its protein is CASNPLASGSGEQFF.

This chain links TRBV6-8 with TRBJ2-1; TRBD1 agrees at 7 bases. With 5 bases clipped from V and 5 bases from J, the junction kept 6 bases outside the gene matches. Germline lookup yields CDR1 MNHGY and CDR2 SAAAGT. This CDR3 has 14 residues. CDR3 in DNA: TGTGCCAGCAGTCGACAGGGTCGTCACAATGAGCAGTTCTTC. It translates to CASSRQGRHNEQFF.

The chain carries TRBV23-1 and TRBJ1-5; 10 bases agree with TRBD1. TRBV23-1 is sorted into the ORF group, with uncertain function. V was clipped by 6 bases and J by 6 bases; unmatched bases: 8. This CDR3 comprises 15 residues. The CDR3 sequence is CASSLGGQGFQPQHF. The DNA of the CDR3 is TGCGCCAGCAGCTTGGGGGGACAGGGGTTTCAGCCCCAGCATTTT.

The chain links TRBV5-1 to TRBJ1-5; D may be TRBD1 (5 bases). Trimming shortened V by 1 base and J by 7 bases, and 12 bases separated the two germline ends. The CDR3 is made up of 14 amino acids. The germline CDR1 and CDR2 sequences are SGHRS and YFSETQ. CDR3 residues: CASSLLGGRQPQHF. The CDR3 DNA reads TGCGCCAGCAGCTTGTTGGGGGGACGACAGCCCCAGCATTTT.

V usage is TRBV25-1 and J usage is TRBJ1-6; no definite D call. V was clipped by 7 bases and J by 7 bases, with 14 bases between them. Germline V gene lookup returns CDR1 MGHDK and CDR2 SYGVNS. This CDR3 contains 14 residues. The CDR3 region is CASTQLGGNSPLHF. The CDR3 region has the DNA TGTGCCAGCACCCAGCTGGGTGGGAATTCACCCCTCCACTTT.

The V gene is TRBV25-1, the J gene TRBJ1-1; D is ambiguous. V lost 8 bases, J lost 1 base, and 14 bases lay in between. The length of the CDR3 is 14 residues. Germline values: CDR1 MGHDK, CDR2 SYGVNS. The CDR3 nucleotides are TGTGCCAGCTCCACTACCATCGCGAACACTGAAGCTTTCTTT. Protein sequence: CASSTTIANTEAFF.

V and J are TRBV7-1 and TRBJ2-5, with D possibly being TRBD1 or TRBD2 (5 bases each). TRBV7-1 is an ORF, with its function uncertain. Trimming removed 4 bases from V and 1 base from J, with 13 bases in between. The CDR3 has 15 residues. The CDR3 region is CASSYQGGSQETQYF. In DNA form, the CDR3 reads TGTGCCAGCAGCTACCAGGGCGGGTCCCAAGAGACCCAGTACTTC.

V is TRBV10-2 and J is TRBJ1-4, with D tentatively TRBD1 (5 bases). V gave up 2 bases and J gave up 3 bases, with 7 bases separating them. This CDR3 is 14 amino acids long. The germline V gene encodes CDR1 WSHSY and CDR2 SAAADI. The CDR3 DNA sequence: TGCGCCAGCAGTGAGAGGGGTGCTAATGAAAAACTGTTTTTT. Residues: CASSERGANEKLFF.

The chain recombines TRBV5-1 with TRBJ1-3; D unresolved. Trimming took 3 bases from V and 0 from J, leaving 10 bases between them. There are 15 residues in the CDR3. Germline CDR1 SGHRS, CDR2 YFSETQ. This chain's CDR3 is CASSSDGNSGNTIYF. As DNA, the CDR3 is TGCGCCAGCAGCTCGGACGGGAACTCTGGAAACACCATATATTTT.

This clone was counted once. The gene calls are TRBV5-1 and TRBJ1-3; D is ambiguous. This CDR3 comprises 18 residues. V was trimmed by 1 base and J by 3 bases, leaving 20 bases between them. Germline V CDR1 and CDR2: SGHRS, YFSETQ. For the CDR3, the DNA is TGCGCCAGCAGCTTGCTAGGTTCCACAGCGAGATTTGGAAACACCATATATTTT. Its protein is CASSLLGSTARFGNTIYF.

This chain connects TRBV18 to TRBJ1-6; 9 positions match TRBD1. Trimming at V came to 3 bases and at J to 8 bases, leaving 5 bases not matched to a gene. Per the germline V gene, CDR1 is KGHSH and CDR2 is LQKENI. The CDR3 runs to 15 residues. CDR3 coding DNA: TGTGCCAGCTCACCGCTACAGGGGGCCCATTCACCCCTCCACTTT. Protein product: CASSPLQGAHSPLHF.

As for this clone: The germline gene is not matched at one end of the junction; a read error may be the cause. The chain combines TRBV15 with TRBJ2-5; 7 bases fit TRBD2. The length of the CDR3 is 16 residues. Germline assignment: CDR1 LNHNV and CDR2 YYDKDF (reference sequence). The CDR3 loop is CATSRDRGSSGETQYF. In DNA form, the CDR3 reads TGTGCCACCAGTAGAGATCGGGGTTCTAGCGGAGAGACCCAGTACTTC.